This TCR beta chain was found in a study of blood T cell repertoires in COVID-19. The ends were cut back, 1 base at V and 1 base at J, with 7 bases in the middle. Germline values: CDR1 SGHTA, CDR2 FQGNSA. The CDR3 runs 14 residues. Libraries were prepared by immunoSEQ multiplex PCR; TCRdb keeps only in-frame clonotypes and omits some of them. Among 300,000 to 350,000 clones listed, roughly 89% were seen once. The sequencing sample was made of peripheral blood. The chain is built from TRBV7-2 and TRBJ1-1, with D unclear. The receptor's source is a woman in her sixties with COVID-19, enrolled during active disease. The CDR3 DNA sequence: TGTGCCAGCAGCTTAGTTTGGAGGAACACTGAAGCTTTCTTT. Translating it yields CASSLVWRNTEAFF.